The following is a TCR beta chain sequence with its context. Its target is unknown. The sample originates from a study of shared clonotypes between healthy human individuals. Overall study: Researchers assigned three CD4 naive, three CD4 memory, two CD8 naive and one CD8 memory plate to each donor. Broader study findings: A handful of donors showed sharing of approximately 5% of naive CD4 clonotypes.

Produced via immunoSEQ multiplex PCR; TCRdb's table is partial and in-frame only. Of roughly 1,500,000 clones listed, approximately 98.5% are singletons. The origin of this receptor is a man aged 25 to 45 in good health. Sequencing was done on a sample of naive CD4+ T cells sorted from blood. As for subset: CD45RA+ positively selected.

The chain's CDR3 is CASRGVVHNEQFF. The CDR3 DNA is TGCGCCAGCAGGGGGGTAGTCCACAATGAGCAGTTCTTC. J is TRBJ2-1 and V is TRBV5-1; D possibly uses TRBD1 or TRBD2 (5 bases each). The CDR3 covers 13 residues. CDR1 SGHRS and CDR2 YFSETQ come from the germline V gene. Trimming stripped 5 bases from V and 5 bases from J, with 11 bases between. Combining the CDR3 with reference TRBV5-1 and TRBJ2-1 gives the whole variable domain KAGVTQTPRYLIKTRGQQVTLSCSPISGHRSVSWYQQTPGQGLQFLFEYFSETQRNKGNFPGRFSGRQFSNSRSEMNVSTLELGDSALYLCASRGVVHNEQFFGPGTRLTVL.